The T cell receptor (beta chain) described here comes from a study of blood T cell repertoires in COVID-19. The overall study: T cells, B-cell-depleted T cells, or PBMCs supplied cDNA or gDNA.

Measured with immunoSEQ multiplex PCR; TCRdb has only the in-frame clones, and not every one. The table includes hundreds of thousands of clones, about nine tenths detected once. The CDR3 contains 13 residues. V lost 5 bases to trimming and J lost 6 bases, with 11 bases between them. Germline values: CDR1 MDHEN, CDR2 SYDVKM. Sequencing input: peripheral blood. This clonotype was obtained from a man aged 50 to 60 with acute or convalescent COVID-19. V is TRBV28 and J is TRBJ1-5, with D maybe TRBD1 (5 bases). The CDR3 here is CASSGGSSQPQHF. Written as DNA, the CDR3 is TGTGCCAGCAGTGGGGGGTCCTCTCAGCCCCAGCATTTT.